These T cell receptor beta chains were read from a single sample in a study of T cell repertoires in cytomegalovirus infection. Antigens of these TCRs are unknown. TCRdb reanalysed the reads using MiXCR and keeps one entry per CDR3 protein. There are about 740,000 distinct CDR3 sequences in the sample; roughly a third occur only once, and 15% to 20% lies in the top ten. Sequenced here: cultured PBMCs, sampled from culture after CMV antigen stimulation. These receptors came from a human donor in good health (CMV status not recorded). Some clones in this sample may be carry-over from other donors' samples. Each CDR3 is given with its conserved first and last residue. A D gene is named only where the DNA matches it firmly. The size entry is marked missing in some rows and otherwise reads once, few, many or a size class.

abundance: NA
d_gene: TRBD1
j_gene: TRBJ2-7
v_gene: TRBV3-1
CDR3aa: CASSQDQTGGEQYF
CDR3nt: TGTGCCAGCAGCCAAGATCAGACAGGGGGTGAGCAGTACTTC

abundance: NA
d_gene: NA
j_gene: TRBJ2-3
v_gene: TRBV20-1
CDR3aa: CSASPSGTYTDTQYF
CDR3nt: TGCAGTGCTAGTCCTTCTGGCACGTACACAGATACGCAGTATTTT

abundance: few
d_gene: TRBD2
j_gene: TRBJ2-2
v_gene: TRBV20-1
CDR3aa: CSATTSGNTGELFF
CDR3nt: TGCAGTGCTACGACTAGCGGGAACACCGGGGAGCTGTTTTTT

abundance: few
d_gene: NA
j_gene: TRBJ2-7
v_gene: TRBV7-2
CDR3aa: CASSLVGGGGEQYF
CDR3nt: TGTGCCAGCAGCTTAGTTGGCGGGGGCGGCGAGCAGTACTTC

abundance: few
d_gene: NA
j_gene: TRBJ2-3
v_gene: TRBV2
CDR3aa: CASSVGLAADTQYF
CDR3nt: TGTGCCAGCAGTGTGGGGCTAGCTGCGGATACGCAGTATTTT

abundance: NA
d_gene: NA
j_gene: TRBJ1-1
v_gene: TRBV7-9
CDR3aa: CASSFNVARGNTEAFF
CDR3nt: TGTGCCAGCAGCTTCAATGTGGCCAGGGGGAACACTGAAGCTTTCTTT

abundance: NA
d_gene: NA
j_gene: TRBJ1-5
v_gene: TRBV28
CDR3aa: CASSLGGGGLAQHF
CDR3nt: TGTGCCAGCAGTTTGGGTGGGGGCGGTTTGGCCCAGCATTTT

abundance: few
d_gene: NA
j_gene: TRBJ2-7
v_gene: TRBV28
CDR3aa: CASSLAGESEQYF
CDR3nt: TGTGCCAGCAGTTTAGCCGGGGAGAGCGAGCAGTACTTC

abundance: NA
d_gene: NA
j_gene: TRBJ1-3
v_gene: TRBV15
CDR3aa: CATSSSGNNGNTIYF
CDR3nt: TGTGCCACCAGCAGTTCAGGGAATAATGGAAACACCATATATTTT

abundance: NA
d_gene: NA
j_gene: TRBJ2-3
v_gene: TRBV19
CDR3aa: CASSPRQDYNQPQYF
CDR3nt: TGTGCCAGTAGTCCCCGCCAGGACTACAATCAGCCCCAGTATTTT

abundance: once
d_gene: NA
j_gene: TRBJ1-5
v_gene: TRBV12-3/TRBV12-4
CDR3aa: CASSLHLQPQHF
CDR3nt: TGTGCCAGCAGTTTGCATCTGCAGCCCCAGCATTTT

abundance: NA
d_gene: NA
j_gene: TRBJ2-7
v_gene: TRBV11-1
CDR3aa: CASGRNREGEQYF
CDR3nt: TGTGCCAGCGGGAGAAACAGGGAGGGAGAGCAGTACTTC

abundance: few
d_gene: NA
j_gene: TRBJ2-2
v_gene: TRBV7-2
CDR3aa: CASSLNPGNTGELFF
CDR3nt: TGTGCCAGCAGCTTAAATCCGGGAAACACCGGGGAGCTGTTTTTT

abundance: NA
d_gene: NA
j_gene: TRBJ1-4
v_gene: TRBV20-1
CDR3aa: CSASLGTTNEKLFF
CDR3nt: TGCAGTGCTAGCCTCGGGACAACTAATGAAAAACTGTTTTTT

abundance: few
d_gene: NA
j_gene: TRBJ2-2
v_gene: TRBV11-2
CDR3aa: CASSGPGGGRSGELFF
CDR3nt: TGTGCCAGCAGCGGCCCAGGGGGGGGTCGGTCCGGGGAGCTGTTTTTT

abundance: few
d_gene: TRBD2
j_gene: TRBJ2-1
v_gene: TRBV11-2
CDR3aa: CASSLTSGGAYNEQFF
CDR3nt: TGTGCCAGCAGCTTAACTAGCGGGGGGGCCTACAATGAGCAGTTCTTC

abundance: NA
d_gene: TRBD1
j_gene: TRBJ2-7
v_gene: TRBV7-9
CDR3aa: CASSQGQGAFYEQYF
CDR3nt: TGTGCCAGCAGCCAAGGACAGGGGGCTTTCTACGAGCAGTACTTC

abundance: NA
d_gene: NA
j_gene: TRBJ2-3
v_gene: TRBV6-6
CDR3aa: CASSHVMDTQYF
CDR3nt: TGTGCCAGCAGTCACGTAATGGATACGCAGTATTTT

abundance: few
d_gene: TRBD1
j_gene: TRBJ1-2
v_gene: TRBV28
CDR3aa: CASTPGQGPHNYGYTF
CDR3nt: TGTGCCAGCACCCCGGGACAGGGGCCCCATAACTATGGCTACACCTTC

abundance: NA
d_gene: NA
j_gene: TRBJ1-3
v_gene: TRBV6-8
CDR3aa: CASRNPRQISGNTIYF
CDR3nt: TGTGCCAGCAGGAACCCGAGACAGATCTCTGGAAACACCATATATTTT

abundance: many
d_gene: TRBD2
j_gene: TRBJ2-7
v_gene: TRBV12-3/TRBV12-4
CDR3aa: CASSPGTSGSYEQYF
CDR3nt: TGTGCCAGCAGCCCGGGGACTAGCGGGAGTTACGAGCAGTACTTC

abundance: many
d_gene: TRBD2
j_gene: TRBJ2-1
v_gene: TRBV7-9
CDR3aa: CASSLPAGGSYNEQFF
CDR3nt: TGTGCCAGCAGCTTACCAGCGGGGGGCTCCTACAATGAGCAGTTCTTC

abundance: NA
d_gene: NA
j_gene: TRBJ2-3
v_gene: TRBV19
CDR3aa: CASSPGPRGDTQYF
CDR3nt: TGTGCCAGTAGTCCGGGACCCCGAGGGGATACGCAGTATTTT

abundance: NA
d_gene: TRBD1
j_gene: TRBJ2-7
v_gene: TRBV11-2
CDR3aa: CASSPTRGRFEQYF
CDR3nt: TGTGCCAGCAGCCCAACCAGGGGGCGATTCGAGCAGTACTTC

abundance: NA
d_gene: TRBD2
j_gene: TRBJ2-3
v_gene: TRBV12-3/TRBV12-4
CDR3aa: CASRPGLAGGPGDTQYF
CDR3nt: TGTGCCAGCAGACCAGGACTAGCGGGGGGGCCGGGGGATACGCAGTATTTT

abundance: NA
d_gene: TRBD1
j_gene: TRBJ1-1
v_gene: TRBV5-4
CDR3aa: CASKLDRGDTEAFF
CDR3nt: TGTGCCAGCAAGCTGGACAGGGGGGATACTGAAGCTTTCTTT

abundance: few
d_gene: TRBD2
j_gene: TRBJ2-7
v_gene: TRBV28
CDR3aa: CASIPPQAGAYEQYF
CDR3nt: TGTGCCAGCATCCCTCCCCAAGCGGGGGCCTACGAGCAGTACTTC

abundance: once
d_gene: TRBD2
j_gene: TRBJ2-3
v_gene: TRBV12-3/TRBV12-4
CDR3aa: CASSSLAALDTDTQYF
CDR3nt: TGTGCCAGCAGCTCTCTAGCGGCCCTAGACACAGATACGCAGTATTTT

abundance: many
d_gene: TRBD1
j_gene: TRBJ2-5
v_gene: TRBV28
CDR3aa: CASSLRTGEETQYF
CDR3nt: TGTGCCAGCAGTTTACGGACAGGGGAAGAGACCCAGTACTTC

abundance: NA
d_gene: TRBD2
j_gene: TRBJ2-2
v_gene: TRBV12-3/TRBV12-4
CDR3aa: CASSPRLAGDTGELFF
CDR3nt: TGTGCCAGCAGTCCCCGACTAGCGGGAGACACCGGGGAGCTGTTTTTT

abundance: few
d_gene: NA
j_gene: TRBJ1-4
v_gene: TRBV6-6
CDR3aa: CASSYSSGRNEKLFF
CDR3nt: TGTGCCAGCAGTTACTCCTCGGGACGGAATGAAAAACTGTTTTTT

abundance: NA
d_gene: NA
j_gene: TRBJ1-4
v_gene: TRBV28
CDR3aa: CASRTSDREKLFF
CDR3nt: TGTGCCAGCAGGACATCGGACCGTGAAAAACTGTTTTTT

abundance: few
d_gene: NA
j_gene: TRBJ2-2
v_gene: TRBV11-3
CDR3aa: CASSLGGNRDKLTGELFF
CDR3nt: TGTGCCAGCAGCTTAGGTGGGAACCGGGACAAACTCACCGGGGAGCTGTTTTTT

abundance: NA
d_gene: TRBD1
j_gene: TRBJ2-3
v_gene: TRBV20-1
CDR3aa: CSAGFPGGAVRDTQYF
CDR3nt: TGCAGTGCTGGCTTTCCAGGGGGCGCAGTAAGAGATACGCAGTATTTT

abundance: few
d_gene: NA
j_gene: TRBJ2-2
v_gene: TRBV11-2
CDR3aa: CASSFIEGGNTGELFF
CDR3nt: TGTGCCAGCAGCTTTATCGAGGGGGGAAACACCGGGGAGCTGTTTTTT

abundance: NA
d_gene: TRBD2
j_gene: TRBJ2-6
v_gene: TRBV20-1
CDR3aa: CSASRAGVYSGANVLTF
CDR3nt: TGCAGTGCTAGTCGGGCGGGGGTCTACTCTGGGGCCAACGTCCTGACTTTC

abundance: NA
d_gene: NA
j_gene: TRBJ2-7
v_gene: TRBV7-6
CDR3aa: CASSGSREFDYEQYF
CDR3nt: TGTGCCAGCAGCGGTTCCAGGGAGTTTGACTACGAGCAGTACTTC

abundance: NA
d_gene: NA
j_gene: TRBJ1-2
v_gene: TRBV7-9
CDR3aa: CASSSVPQADGYTF
CDR3nt: TGTGCCAGCAGCTCCGTCCCCCAGGCGGATGGCTACACCTTC

abundance: NA
d_gene: NA
j_gene: TRBJ1-1
v_gene: TRBV7-9
CDR3aa: CASSRGAGPNTEAFF
CDR3nt: TGTGCCAGCAGCCGTGGTGCAGGGCCGAACACTGAAGCTTTCTTT

abundance: NA
d_gene: NA
j_gene: TRBJ2-3
v_gene: TRBV7-6
CDR3aa: CASSLNTEKDTQYF
CDR3nt: TGTGCCAGCAGCTTAAACACGGAAAAAGATACGCAGTATTTT